Listed here are 18 T cell receptor beta chains from one sample, sequenced in a study of cytomegalovirus exposure and HLA in healthy donors. Sequencing was performed with immunoSEQ multiplex PCR; in TCRdb, only in-frame clones are kept and a portion is missing. Here the sample spans about 110,000 clones, more than 70% being singletons. The sample comprised PBMCs. Every receptor here comes from a woman aged 18-29 years in good health and CMV-seronegative.

The chain recombines TRBV9 with TRBJ2-1; TRBD2 matches at 10 bases. The CDR3 is made up of 15 amino acids. Unmatched junction bases numbered 6, after V lost 3 bases and J lost 6 bases. Germline CDR1 is SGDLS and CDR2 is YYNGEE. CDR3 coding DNA: TGTGCCAGCAGCGGGTCTAGCGGGAGTTCCAATGAGCAGTTCTTC. Translating it yields CASSGSSGSSNEQFF.

The J gene is TRBJ2-1, the V gene TRBV7-9; a possible D gene is TRBD1 (6 bases). This CDR3 is 14 amino acids long. Trimming left V 5 bases short and J 7 bases short, with 15 bases between. CDR1 and CDR2 (germline): SEHNR, FQNEAQ (reference sequence). The CDR3: CASSPDPGTNEQFF. DNA for the CDR3: TGTGCCAGCAGCCCCGACCCCGGGACAAATGAGCAGTTCTTC.

A few counts support this clone. V is TRBV19 and J is TRBJ2-7, with 9 bases aligning to TRBD1. Trimming at V came to 5 bases and at J to 7 bases, leaving 18 bases not matched to a gene. This CDR3 spans 17 amino acids. The germline V gene has CDR1 LNHDA and CDR2 SQIVND (reference sequence). This CDR3 is CASSSLADRGGAAEQYF. The CDR3 bases are TGTGCCAGTAGTTCCCTCGCGGACAGGGGAGGGGCGGCGGAGCAGTACTTC.

The chain carries TRBV7-9 and TRBJ1-2; 9 bases match TRBD1. From germline, CDR1 is SEHNR and CDR2 FQNEAQ (reference sequence). Germline trimming cut 5 bases from V and 4 bases from J; bases unmatched to any gene: 11. The CDR3 has 16 amino acids. CDR3 amino acids: CASSQPRDRVSYGYTF. DNA of the CDR3: TGTGCCAGCAGCCAGCCCCGGGACAGGGTCTCCTATGGCTACACCTTC.

V usage is TRBV5-4 and J usage is TRBJ2-7; 9 bases fit TRBD1. The length of the CDR3 is 13 residues. Germline V gene lookup returns CDR1 SGHNT and CDR2 YYREEE (reference sequence). With 1 base clipped from V and 8 bases from J, the junction kept 4 bases outside the gene matches. The CDR3 protein is CASSLSGQGKQYF. The CDR3 bases are TGTGCCAGCAGCTTGTCGGGACAGGGAAAGCAGTACTTC.

The chain joins TRBV18 to TRBJ2-7; TRBD2 aligns across 9 bases. Trimming took 6 bases from V and 0 from J; bases not matched to a gene: 6. The CDR3 runs to 15 residues. Germline loops: CDR1 KGHSH, CDR2 LQKENI. The CDR3 spells CASSPSGGSSYEQYF. For the CDR3, the DNA is TGTGCCAGCTCCCCGAGCGGGGGGTCCTCCTACGAGCAGTACTTC.

The chain joins TRBV9 to TRBJ1-6; possible D gene TRBD1, 5 bases. The V end lost 0 bases, the J end lost 9 bases, and 13 bases lay between the germline ends. Per germline, CDR1 SGDLS and CDR2 YYNGEE. The length of the CDR3 is 15 residues. The CDR3 region has the DNA TGTGCCAGCAGCGTAGAGGGGCGTACGCCTTCACCCCTCCACTTT. This encodes CASSVEGRTPSPLHF.

V gene TRBV14 combines with J gene TRBJ2-5; no definite D call. Germline V CDR1 and CDR2: SGHDN, FVKESK. The CDR3 consists of 13 residues. The V gene lost 0 bases and the J gene lost 4 bases, with 6 bases spanning the gap. CDR3: CASSQEAPETQYF. In DNA form, the CDR3 reads TGTGCCAGCAGCCAAGAAGCGCCAGAGACCCAGTACTTC.

The chain has TRBV27 and TRBJ1-6; D gene unclear. CDR3 length: 18 amino acids. V was cut by 6 bases and J by 5 bases, with 23 bases left in between. The V gene's germline CDR1 is MNHEY and CDR2 SMNVEV (reference sequence). In nucleotides, the CDR3 is TGTGCCAGCAGCTCCCTACGCGTACCCCGAGTGGATAATTCACCCCTCCACTTT. Residues: CASSSLRVPRVDNSPLHF.

The V gene is TRBV4-3, the J gene TRBJ2-5; 10 bases match TRBD1. The V segment lost 1 base and the J segment 2 bases; nucleotides outside the gene matches: 10. Germline V gene sequence: CDR1 LGHNA, CDR2 YSLEER. The length of the CDR3 is 18 residues. CDR3 sequence (DNA): TGCGCCAGCAGCCAAGGCCCTGGGACAGGGGATAATCAAGAGACCCAGTACTTC. Encoded protein: CASSQGPGTGDNQETQYF.

This chain connects TRBV19 to TRBJ1-2; TRBD1 is a possible D gene (5 bases). The CDR3 extends over 16 amino acids. V was cut by 7 bases and J by 8 bases, with 26 bases left in between. CDR1 and CDR2 (germline): LNHDA, SQIVND (reference sequence). Written as DNA, the CDR3 is TGTGCCAGTAATGGACCCCTTTGGGGCCCCGTGGAAGGCTACACCTTC. This sequence encodes CASNGPLWGPVEGYTF.

The CDR3: CAWSVLFGAGNYYEQYF. For the CDR3, the DNA is TGTGCCTGGAGTGTACTATTCGGAGCAGGGAATTACTACGAGCAGTACTTC. The rearrangement joins TRBV30 to TRBJ2-7; TRBD1 might be the D (5 bases). V lost 0 bases and J lost 3, with 21 bases in between. CDR1 and CDR2 (germline): GTSNPN, SVGIG (reference sequence). This CDR3 is built from 17 residues.

The chain recombines TRBV5-1 with TRBJ2-5; tentatively, D is TRBD1 (6 bases). V shed 0 bases and J shed 4 bases, with 13 bases lying between them. Looked up from germline, CDR1 is SGHRS and CDR2 is YFSETQ. This CDR3 has 15 residues. CDR3 residues: CASSLALRDTETQYF. The CDR3 DNA follows: TGCGCCAGCAGCTTGGCCCTTCGGGACACAGAGACCCAGTACTTC.

V and J are TRBV20-1 and TRBJ1-1, with TRBD1 matching over 7 bases. From germline, CDR1 is DFQATT and CDR2 SNEGSKA (reference sequence). The CDR3 is made up of 11 amino acids. This chain's CDR3 is CRGGQYAEAFF. The DNA for the CDR3 is TGCAGGGGGGGACAGTACGCTGAAGCTTTCTTT.

This CDR3 reads CASSLATAGTGELFF. CDR3 nucleotides: TGTGCCAGCAGCTTAGCGACGGCGGGCACCGGGGAGCTGTTTTTT. The chain uses TRBV7-9 and TRBJ2-2; possible D gene TRBD2, 5 bases. Germline loops: CDR1 SEHNR, CDR2 FQNEAQ (reference sequence). The CDR3 runs to 15 residues. V was trimmed by 0 bases and J by 4 bases, leaving 9 bases between them.

The chain carries TRBV7-6 and TRBJ1-3; unclear D gene. Germline assignment: CDR1 SGHVS and CDR2 FNYEAQ. V lost 1 base and J lost 4, with 11 bases in between. CDR3 size: 15 residues. This CDR3 is CASSLVETEGNTIYF. The CDR3 DNA follows: TGTGCCAGCAGCTTAGTTGAGACTGAAGGAAACACCATATATTTT.

About this clone itself: Other nucleotide sequences in the sample specify the same CDR3. The rearrangement links TRBV2 to TRBJ2-7, with D possibly matching TRBD1 (6 bases). The CDR3 contains 13 residues. V was pared by 0 bases and J by 4 bases, with 7 bases between. Germline CDR1 SNHLY, CDR2 FYNNEI. The CDR3 loop reads CASSEARGYEQYF. CDR3 DNA sequence: TGTGCCAGCAGTGAAGCCAGGGGATACGAGCAGTACTTC.

The rearrangement joins TRBV13 to TRBJ1-5; a possible D gene is TRBD1 (6 bases). Per the germline V gene, CDR1 is PRHDT and CDR2 is FYEKMQ (reference sequence). This CDR3 contains 14 residues. V shed 0 bases and J shed 4 bases, with 7 bases lying between them. In DNA, the CDR3 is TGTGCCAGCAGCTTAGGGACAGGTAATCAGCCCCAGCATTTT. This sequence encodes CASSLGTGNQPQHF.